A selection of T cell receptor beta chains follows, all from one sample in a study of cytomegalovirus exposure and HLA in healthy donors. Measured with immunoSEQ multiplex PCR; TCRdb has only the in-frame clones, and not every one. Among 90,000 to 120,000 clones listed, around three quarters were seen once. Sequencing used PBMCs. The source of these receptors is a woman aged 45 to 65 in good health and CMV-seropositive. Both conserved end residues are part of each CDR3. Fields, in order: J gene, clone size, D gene, V gene, CDR3 DNA, CDR3 protein. D genes are given only for firm matches. Size is stated for part of the rows, as once, few or many counts, or as a class when the clone is expanded.

TRBJ2-7,NA,NA,TRBV6-6,TGTGCCAGCAGTTACGGGCCCATTCGGAACTCCTACGAGCAGTACTTC,CASSYGPIRNSYEQYF
TRBJ1-1,NA,NA,TRBV27,TGTGCCAGCAGTTTTCCAGGGTGGGACAAAGCTTTCTTT,CASSFPGWDKAFF
TRBJ2-1,NA,NA,TRBV5-4,TGTGCCAGCAGCTTGGGCGGGTCCAAGTCCTACAATGAGCAGTTCTTC,CASSLGGSKSYNEQFF
TRBJ2-2,NA,TRBD1,TRBV9,TGTGCCAGCAGCCCCCGTGGGGGACAGGGCTCCGGGGAGCTGTTTTTT,CASSPRGGQGSGELFF
TRBJ1-3,NA,NA,TRBV7-9,TGTGCCAGCACCGTATCCGGGGGGCCCAGCTCTGGAAACACCATATATTTT,CASTVSGGPSSGNTIYF
TRBJ2-5,NA,NA,TRBV19,TGTGCCAGTAGTATACTCGGGGACTACCAAGAGACCCAGTACTTC,CASSILGDYQETQYF
TRBJ2-7,few,TRBD2,TRBV30,TGTGCCGGGAAGCGGGGATCCGAGCAGTACTTC,CAGKRGSEQYF
TRBJ2-1,NA,NA,TRBV28,TGTGCCAGCAGCCGGGGAGAAACTTACACTGAGCAGTTCTTC,CASSRGETYTEQFF
TRBJ2-7,NA,TRBD1,TRBV6-5,TGTGCCAGCATCGGGACAGGGGGGTTCTACGAGCAGTACTTC,CASIGTGGFYEQYF
TRBJ2-7,NA,TRBD1,TRBV19,TGTGCCAGTAGTATAGGGACAGGGACCTCCTACGAGCAGTACTTC,CASSIGTGTSYEQYF
TRBJ1-5,NA,NA,TRBV27,TGTGCCAGCAGCCCCGAGGGCCGGCATCAGCCCCAGCATTTT,CASSPEGRHQPQHF
TRBJ1-3,few,NA,TRBV19,TGTGCCAGTAGCCCCACCGGTAGAAACACCATATATTTT,CASSPTGRNTIYF
TRBJ2-7,NA,NA,TRBV28,TGTGCCAGCACCTCGGGGGAACCCTACGAGCAGTACTTC,CASTSGEPYEQYF
TRBJ1-2,few,NA,TRBV6-5,TGTGGGTCCGGGGGGGGAGCTAACTATGGCTACACCTTC,CGSGGGANYGYTF
TRBJ1-2,NA,NA,TRBV29-1,TGCAGCGTTGCGGGGGTTTATGGCTACACCTTC,CSVAGVYGYTF
TRBJ1-2,NA,TRBD1,TRBV2,TGTGCCAGCAATCCATTGGTCCGGACAGGGGAGAACTATGGCTACACCTTC,CASNPLVRTGENYGYTF
TRBJ2-2,NA,NA,TRBV19,TGTGCCAGTAGAACTCTCAGCAGGGCCGGGGAGCTGTTTTTT,CASRTLSRAGELFF
TRBJ1-2,NA,TRBD1,TRBV7-9,TGTGCCAGCAGCTTAGTCGGGACAGCTGTTGGCTACACCTTC,CASSLVGTAVGYTF
TRBJ1-1,NA,TRBD1,TRBV19,TGTGCCAGTAGTATAAGGGGACAGAGGAACACTGAAGCTTTCTTT,CASSIRGQRNTEAFF
TRBJ2-1,few,TRBD1,TRBV7-9,TGTGCCAGCAGCTTAGACTTGGACAGGGGATGGGCGGATGAGCAGTTCTTC,CASSLDLDRGWADEQFF
TRBJ2-7,NA,TRBD1,TRBV7-7,TGTGCTAGCAGCCCGTTAACGGGACAGGGAACCGAGCAGTACTTC,CASSPLTGQGTEQYF
TRBJ2-7,few,TRBD1,TRBV27,TGTGCCAGCAGTCCCAAGAGGACAGGAGCCTACGAGCAGTACTTC,CASSPKRTGAYEQYF